This T cell receptor (beta chain) stems from a study of blood T cell repertoires in COVID-19. Study context: COVID-19 samples collected from the United States, Italy and Spain covered acute and convalescent phases.

CDR1 is SGHAT and CDR2 is FQNNGV in the germline V gene. The V and J ends lost 6 bases and 2 bases, in that order; junction bases with no gene match: 2. The CDR3 contains 14 residues. This table comes from immunoSEQ multiplex PCR, and its TCRdb copy is limited to in-frame clones, with some not included. The repertoire has about 140,000 clones, about 83% of them found once; the top ten carry around 16%. The gene calls are TRBV11-2 and TRBJ2-5; 11 bases are shared with TRBD2. The TCR was taken from a man aged 50 to 60 with acute or convalescent COVID-19. Sequenced input: peripheral blood. In DNA, the CDR3 is TGTGCCAGCAGACTAGCGGGGGTGCAAGAGACCCAGTACTTC. Its protein product is CASRLAGVQETQYF.